This T cell receptor (beta chain) was captured in a study of T-cell memory formation after mild COVID-19. This clonotype has only a few counts. Its antigen is undetermined. Constant-segment primers were used for 5'RACE, and the resulting TCR alpha and TCR beta cDNA libraries carried sample barcodes and UMIs. Using its own MiXCR run on the 5' RACE reads, TCRdb lists one record per CDR3 protein. The sample lists about 350,000 distinct CDR3 sequences, about an eighth occurring once. Germline values: CDR1 SGHRS, CDR2 YFSETQ. Trimming removed 4 bases at V and 5 bases at J, with 13 bases between. CDR3 size: 13 residues. Findings and limits, study-wide: CM and EM subsets held most contracting CD4+ clones; EMRA held CD8+ ones.

This clonotype was obtained from a man aged 18 to 29 who had mild COVID-19 (a few samples of this study predate the infection). Cell type and time point are not known. Sequenced: PBMCs or a T cell subset sorted from them (not recorded which). This chain uses TRBV5-1 with TRBJ2-7; possibly TRBD1 for D (6 bases). CDR3 protein: CASSTGPANEQYF. The CDR3 DNA reads TGCGCCAGCAGCACAGGGCCCGCCAACGAGCAGTACTTC.